Listed here are 12 T cell receptor beta chains from one sample, sequenced in a study of PD-1 blockade in classical Hodgkin lymphoma. Generated by immunoSEQ multiplex PCR, the TCRdb table keeps only in-frame clones and is missing some. The data contain 30,000 to 35,000 clones, about 88% of them singletons. Documented time point: cycle 4 day 1 (C4D1), after 6 weeks of nivolumab. Following autologous stem cell transplantation, relapse occurred in every patient, and exposure to brentuximab vedotin varied. Negative selection with magnetic separation was used to purify CD4+ T cells from thawed PBMCs. The specimen was CD4+ T cells from blood, collected before the fourth cycle of nivolumab. The receptors derive from a human donor with classical Hodgkin lymphoma.

The chain is built from TRBV30 and TRBJ1-2, with 8 nucleotides matching TRBD1. V gave up 5 bases and J gave up 5 bases; unmatched junction bases: 4. This CDR3 is built from 12 residues. Germline CDR1 is GTSNPN and CDR2 is SVGIG (reference sequence). The DNA for the CDR3 is TGTGCCTGGGGACAGGGTGTATATGGCTACACCTTC. Its translation: CAWGQGVYGYTF.

The chain links TRBV7-2 to TRBJ2-2, with D maybe TRBD1 (7 bases). The CDR3 has 15 amino acids. Trimming removed 4 bases from V and 8 bases from J, with 17 bases in between. Germline V gives CDR1 SGHTA, CDR2 FQGNSA. This CDR3 is CASSSPGGGTGELFF. The CDR3 DNA reads as TGTGCCAGCAGCTCCCCTGGAGGGGGCACGGGGGAGCTGTTTTTT.

The chain joins TRBV30 to TRBJ1-2; TRBD1 matches 10 bases. The CDR3 totals 12 residues. Trimming cost V 3 bases and J 9 bases; bases outside gene matches: 4. The germline gives CDR1 GTSNPN, CDR2 SVGIG (reference sequence). The DNA for the CDR3 is TGTGCCTGGAGGCCGGGACAGGGGAGCTACACCTTC. As protein: CAWRPGQGSYTF.

The rearrangement links TRBV6-6 to TRBJ1-1; unclear D gene. This CDR3 comprises 13 residues. Germline CDR1 is MNHNY and CDR2 is SVGAGI (reference sequence). V gave up 8 bases and J gave up 4 bases, with 14 bases separating them. The CDR3 loop reads CASSLRGGTEAFF. CDR3 nucleotides: TGTGCCAGCTCCCTGAGAGGTGGCACTGAAGCTTTCTTT.

The V gene is TRBV10-2, the J gene TRBJ1-2, with D unresolved. There are 16 residues in the CDR3. CDR1 is WSHSY and CDR2 is SAAADI in the germline V gene. Deletions cut 3 bases from V and 4 bases from J, with 18 bases between. The CDR3 protein is CASSEDLEGIGYGYTF. CDR3 nucleotide sequence: TGCGCCAGCAGTGAAGATCTTGAGGGTATCGGCTATGGCTACACCTTC.

This chain connects TRBV28 to TRBJ2-1; D call uncertain. CDR1 MDHEN and CDR2 SYDVKM come from the germline V gene. This CDR3 contains 9 residues. Trimming cost V 7 bases and J 15 bases, with 10 bases left between them. CDR3 protein: CASIPVAFF. In DNA, the CDR3 is TGTGCCAGCATCCCCGTGGCGTTCTTC. Combining the CDR3 with reference TRBV28 and TRBJ2-1 gives the whole variable domain DVKVTQSSRYLVKRTGEKVFLECVQDMDHENMFWYRQDPGLGLRLIYFSYDVKMKEKGDIPEGYSVSREKKERFSLILESASTNQTSMYLCASIPVAFFGPGTRLTVL.

This clone has a single count. The chain combines TRBV5-1 with TRBJ2-6, with no clear D. This CDR3 has 15 amino acids. Deletions cut 2 bases from V and 0 bases from J, with 6 bases between. Germline V gene data show CDR1 as SGHRS and CDR2 as YFSETQ. The CDR3 coding sequence is TGCGCCAGCAGCTTCACTAACTCTGGGGCCAACGTCCTGACTTTC. Encoded protein: CASSFTNSGANVLTF.

This chain links TRBV28 with TRBJ1-1; D is perhaps TRBD1 (5 bases). Germline-derived CDR1 and CDR2 are MDHEN and SYDVKM. The CDR3 has 14 residues. Trimming took off 2 bases at V and 7 bases at J, with 14 bases between the two ends. CDR3 residues: CASSLLQGLGEAFF. CDR3 in DNA: TGTGCCAGCAGTTTACTCCAGGGATTGGGTGAAGCTTTCTTT.

Only one count was recorded for this clone. The chain carries TRBV6-6 and TRBJ1-5; D call uncertain. The CDR3 has 13 amino acids. V shed 2 bases and J shed 6 bases, with 8 bases lying between them. The germline CDR1 and CDR2 sequences are MNHNY and SVGAGI (reference sequence). As DNA, the CDR3 is TGTGCCAGCAGTTACCCGGAGGGTCAGCCCCAGCATTTT. Translation: CASSYPEGQPQHF.

V is TRBV7-2 and J is TRBJ2-3, with TRBD2 matching 8 bases. This CDR3 has 17 amino acids. Trimming took 1 base from V and 5 from J; bases not matched to a gene: 11. Germline V gene data show CDR1 as SGHTA and CDR2 as FQGNSA. The CDR3 loop is CASSLGWTGGPGDTQYF. DNA of the CDR3: TGTGCCAGCAGCTTAGGGTGGACGGGGGGGCCCGGAGATACGCAGTATTTT. Full variable domain (remainder filled in from reference TRBV7-2 and TRBJ2-3): GAGVSQSPSNKVTEKGKDVELRCDPISGHTALYWYRQSLGQGLEFLIYFQGNSAPDKSGLPSDRFSAERTGGSVSTLTIQRTQQEDSAVYLCASSLGWTGGPGDTQYFGPGTRLTVL.

J is TRBJ1-6 and V is TRBV11-3, with D unclear. The CDR3 length is 14 residues. Germline V gene data show CDR1 as SGHNT and CDR2 as YENEEA. V was trimmed by 1 base and J by 5 bases, leaving 6 bases between them. The DNA for the CDR3 is TGTGCCAGCAGCTTAGGGGGTAATAATTCACCCCTCCACTTT. It specifies CASSLGGNNSPLHF. Based on the CDR3 plus reference TRBV11-3 and TRBJ1-6, the full variable domain is EAGVVQSPRYKIIEKKQPVAFWCNPISGHNTLYWYLQNLGQGPELLIRYENEEAVDDSQLPKDRFSAERLKGVDSTLKIQPAELGDSAVYLCASSLGGNNSPLHFGNGTRLTVT.

Only one count was recorded for this clone. This sequence joins TRBV7-7 and TRBJ2-2; D might be TRBD2 (5 bases). V gave up 5 bases and J gave up 6 bases, with 13 bases separating them. The CDR3 contains 14 residues. Germline V gene lookup returns CDR1 SSHAT and CDR2 FNYEAQ (reference sequence). The CDR3 coding sequence is TGTGCCAGCAGCGCAGACACCGGGGCCGGGGAGCTGTTTTTT. Amino acid sequence: CASSADTGAGELFF. Based on the CDR3 plus reference TRBV7-7 and TRBJ2-2, the full variable domain is GAGVSQSPRYKVTKRGQDVTLRCDPISSHATLYWYQQALGQGPEFLTYFNYEAQPDKSGLPSDRFSAERPEGSISTLTIQRTEQRDSAMYRCASSADTGAGELFFGEGSRLTVL.